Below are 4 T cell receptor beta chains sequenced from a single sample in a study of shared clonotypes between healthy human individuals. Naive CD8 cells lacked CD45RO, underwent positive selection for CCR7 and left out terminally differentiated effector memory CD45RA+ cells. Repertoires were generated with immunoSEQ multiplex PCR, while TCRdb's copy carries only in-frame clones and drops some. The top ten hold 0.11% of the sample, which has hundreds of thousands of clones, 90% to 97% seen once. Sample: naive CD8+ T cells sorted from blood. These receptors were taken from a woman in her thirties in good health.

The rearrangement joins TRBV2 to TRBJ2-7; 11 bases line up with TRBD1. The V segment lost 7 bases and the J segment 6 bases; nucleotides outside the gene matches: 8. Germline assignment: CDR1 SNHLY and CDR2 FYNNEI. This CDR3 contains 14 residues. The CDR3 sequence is CASKPGQGVREQYF. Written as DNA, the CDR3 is TGTGCCAGCAAACCGGGACAGGGGGTTCGCGAGCAGTACTTC. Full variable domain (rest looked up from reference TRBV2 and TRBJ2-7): EPEVTQTPSHQVTQMGQEVILRCVPISNHLYFYWYRQILGQKVEFLVSFYNNEISEKSEIFDDQFSVERPDGSNFTLKIRSTKLEDSAMYFCASKPGQGVREQYFGPGTRLTVT.

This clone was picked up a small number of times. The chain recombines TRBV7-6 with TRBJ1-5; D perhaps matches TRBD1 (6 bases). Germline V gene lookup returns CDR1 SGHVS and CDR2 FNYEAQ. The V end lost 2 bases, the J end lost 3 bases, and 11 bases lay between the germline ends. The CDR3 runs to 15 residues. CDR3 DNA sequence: TGTGCCAGCAGCTTATGGACAGAACCCAATCAGCCCCAGCATTTT. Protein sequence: CASSLWTEPNQPQHF. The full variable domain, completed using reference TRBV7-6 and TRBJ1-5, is GAGVSQSPRYKVTKRGQDVALRCDPISGHVSLYWYRQALGQGPEFLTYFNYEAQQDKSGLPNDRFSAERPEGSISTLTIQRTEQRDSAMYRCASSLWTEPNQPQHFGDGTRLSIL.

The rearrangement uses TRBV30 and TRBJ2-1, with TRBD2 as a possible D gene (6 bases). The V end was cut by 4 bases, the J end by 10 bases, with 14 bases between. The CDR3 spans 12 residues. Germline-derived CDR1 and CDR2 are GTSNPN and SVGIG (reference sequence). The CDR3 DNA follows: TGTGCCTGGAATGCTCCGGGACTCGAGCAGTTCTTC. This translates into CAWNAPGLEQFF.

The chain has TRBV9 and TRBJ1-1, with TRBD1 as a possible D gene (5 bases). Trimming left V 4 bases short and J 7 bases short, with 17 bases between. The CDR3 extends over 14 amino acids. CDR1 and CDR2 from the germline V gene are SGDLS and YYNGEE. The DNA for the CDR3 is TGTGCCAGCAGCCTCCGGTTGGGGCATGATGAAGCTTTCTTT. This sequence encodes CASSLRLGHDEAFF.